This T cell receptor (beta chain) comes out of a study of shared T cell receptors in the human thymus. Profiling relied on immunoSEQ multiplex PCR, and the TCRdb table lists in-frame clones only, not all of them. The data contain about 660,000 clones, roughly 90% of them seen just once; the ten biggest clones take up around 0.0099%. The CDR3 is 13 amino acids. Germline V gene data show CDR1 as SGHTS and CDR2 as YDEGEE. V lost 2 bases and J lost 0, with 5 bases in between. The same data also contributed to another study, on human thymus T cells. That source adds: The sample donors, healthy Finnish infants, were having corrective surgery for congenital heart defects.

This chain joins TRBV5-8 and TRBJ1-2; D unclear. The sequencing input was thymocytes. This TCR derives from a boy in the first two years of life with a congenital heart defect. The CDR3 coding sequence is TGTGCCAGCAGCTTCACAGCTAACTATGGCTACACCTTC. This gives the protein CASSFTANYGYTF.